These 2 T cell receptor beta chains were all obtained from the same sample, sequenced in a study of human T cells and chemical hapten exposure. Indicated time point: healthy volunteer bleed at 6 weeks. It was from unfractionated whole blood that total RNA was extracted. TCRdb re-called the RACE reads through MiXCR, storing one row per CDR3 protein. Of more than 75,000 distinct CDR3 sequences listed, about 8.6% were seen once; the top ten hold around 1.6%. Specimen: whole blood. The receptor source for this set is a male donor in good health. Some clones in this sample may be carry-over from other donors' samples.

This clonotype turned up a few times. The chain uses TRBV14 and TRBJ1-6; D remains unclear. The CDR3 spans 13 residues. The V gene's germline CDR1 is SGHDN and CDR2 FVKESK. The V end lost 0 bases, the J end lost 10 bases, and 7 bases lay between the germline ends. The CDR3: CASSQERHSPLHF. CDR3 nucleotide sequence: TGTGCCAGCAGCCAAGAGAGGCACTCACCCCTCCACTTT. Variable domain in full (rest from reference TRBV14 and TRBJ1-6): EAGVTQFPSHSVIEKGQTVTLRCDPISGHDNLYWYRRVMGKEIKFLLHFVKESKQDESGMPNNRFLAERTGGTYSTLKVQPAELEDSGVYFCASSQERHSPLHFGNGTRLTVT.

The CDR3 is CSASPIDRSEGKLFF. The DNA of the CDR3 is TGCAGTGCTTCTCCCATCGACAGGTCCGAGGGAAAACTGTTTTTT. The rearrangement joins TRBV20-1 to TRBJ1-4, with D possibly TRBD1 on 6 matching bases. The CDR3 totals 15 residues. V was trimmed by 5 bases and J by 10 bases, leaving 23 bases between them. Germline V gene data show CDR1 as DFQATT and CDR2 as SNEGSKA (reference sequence).